This TCR beta chain was identified during a study of human T cells and chemical hapten exposure listed by TCRdb under 2021. Broadly, across the study: For sensitization, 2% DPC in acetone was applied to a roughly 2 cm by roughly 2 cm area of upper inner arm skin. Some 29 alopecia patients provided blood for TCR sequencing at one to four time points (pre-sensitization, 2, 6 and 24 weeks). Most of the patients in the cohort were female, and the cohort covered alopecia areata with under or over 50% scalp involvement, alopecia totalis and alopecia universalis. Throughout the study period of approximately 23 weeks, patients also received therapeutic DPC doses to the scalp every week. Blood samples were taken from patients before sensitization (week 0) and at 2, 6 and about 24 weeks after DPC sensitization. Patch testing was done on the upper back using Finn chambers containing 0.01% DPC, and results were scored after 6 days according to International Contact Dermatitis Research Group standards. Libraries were pooled for sequencing, and per-sample TCR yields varied mainly because of small differences in library volumes within the pool. This study followed changes in the peripheral blood TCR repertoire in vivo during primary and secondary sensitization of alopecia patients to the hapten diphenylcyclopropenone (DPC).

Details on this clonotype: The antigen it binds to is not known. No clone much larger than this one lies a single base away; base qualities are absent.

This specimen's time point label, per the study, means: patch test 2, 6 weeks after DPC sensitization. Read against the paper, the sample's treatment or condition label means: therapeutic diphenylcyclopropenone sensitization with weekly scalp DPC. At every patch-test visit, the blood draw took place before the patch test was put on. Patients were eligible if aged 18 to 70, diagnosed with alopecia and judged suitable for DPC therapy, and pregnant patients were excluded. Total RNA was extracted from unfractionated whole blood that had been collected in Tempus Blood RNA tubes. Between the V and J ends, shortened by 4 bases and 5 bases respectively, the junction contains 24 bases. CDR1 SGHNT and CDR2 YYREEE were looked up in the germline V gene (reference sequence). The CDR3 runs 17 amino acids, cysteine and phenylalanine included. The CDR3 DNA has 51 bases and is translated from base 1. Library prep was done by RACE. Sequenced using a NextSeq 500. During library preparation, unique molecular identifiers were attached to individual cDNA molecules so that TCRs could be counted quantitatively and reproducibly. For every blood RNA sample, sequencing covered both the TCR alpha and TCR beta chains. The source study handled its data this way. Samples had a median of roughly 99,000 TCRs, with a range from about 23,224 to 750,000. The Decombinator software suite was used to annotate the V, J and CDR3 of the TCR reads. For PS versus PT1 abundance plots, all samples were subsampled to the same number of TCRs (28,000). TCRs were defined as expanded if absent before sensitization and observed at least eight times at the 2-week time point. The public reads were reanalyzed by TCRdb: fastp trimming at Q25, MiXCR alignment, in-frame beta chains only. Identical CDR3 protein sequences are pooled into one entry, listed with their most common genes and DNA. It is TCRdb's table, rather than the study itself, that gives the V and J calls and clone size. In all, the sample holds 65,000 to 95,000 distinct CDR3 sequences, and less than 8% of those were seen once. The top ten clones comprise 1% to 1.5% of the sample.

General conclusions and limits of the study: Patch test score was positively correlated with the number of PT1 expanded TCRs, with significance at thresholds 8, 16 and 32 but not at 4. The number of TCRs above 1 in 1000 frequency did not change with DPC sensitization; there was no evidence of global repertoire structure alterations. Expanded TCRs formed significantly more large CDR3 similarity clusters than pre-sensitization or healthy control sets, consistent with antigen-driven responses. Alopecia, a presumed autoimmune disease, was present in all patients, so the immune response of the patients might differ from that of healthy individuals. After repeated subsampling, the strength of the expansion versus patch-test correlation and the threshold at which it became significant changed.

This chain joins TRBV5-4 to TRBJ1-1, and perhaps TRBD1 as D gene, on 6 matching bases. This TCR came from a young woman with alopecia areata. Some clones in this sample may be carry-over from other donors' samples. The sample was whole blood, taken in connection with sensitization to the hapten diphenylcyclopropenone (DPC). The CDR3 corresponds to CASSPGGGRGGSTEAFF. The sequenced DNA is TGTGCCAGCAGCCCGGGGGGGGGGCGCGGAGGGAGTACTGAAGCTTTCTTT.